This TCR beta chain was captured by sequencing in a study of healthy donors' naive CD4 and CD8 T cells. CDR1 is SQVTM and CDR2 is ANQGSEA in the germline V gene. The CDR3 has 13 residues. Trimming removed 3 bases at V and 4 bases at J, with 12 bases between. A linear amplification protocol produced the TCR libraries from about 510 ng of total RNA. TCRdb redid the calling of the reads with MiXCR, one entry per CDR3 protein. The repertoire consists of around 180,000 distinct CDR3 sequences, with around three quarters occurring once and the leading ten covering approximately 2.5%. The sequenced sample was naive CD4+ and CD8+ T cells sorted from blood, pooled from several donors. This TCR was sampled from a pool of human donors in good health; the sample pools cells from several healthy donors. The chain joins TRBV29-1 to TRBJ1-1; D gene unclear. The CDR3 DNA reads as TGCAGCGTTGAGTTGGACTTGGGCACTGAAGCTTTCTTT. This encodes CSVELDLGTEAFF.